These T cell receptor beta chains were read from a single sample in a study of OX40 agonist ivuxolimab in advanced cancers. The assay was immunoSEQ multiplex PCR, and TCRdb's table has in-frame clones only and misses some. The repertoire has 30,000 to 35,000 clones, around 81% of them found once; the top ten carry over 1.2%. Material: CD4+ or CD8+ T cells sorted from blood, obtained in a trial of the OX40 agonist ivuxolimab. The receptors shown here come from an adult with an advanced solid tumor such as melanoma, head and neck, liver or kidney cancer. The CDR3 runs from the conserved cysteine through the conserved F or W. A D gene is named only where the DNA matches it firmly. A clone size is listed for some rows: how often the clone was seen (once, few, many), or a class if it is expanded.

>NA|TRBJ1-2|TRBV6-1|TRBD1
CASSEGGQVGYTF
TGTGCCAGCAGTGAAGGGGGACAGGTTGGCTACACCTTC
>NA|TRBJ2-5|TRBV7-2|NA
CASRRGGRGETQYF
TGTGCCAGCAGACGTGGGGGGCGCGGAGAGACCCAGTACTTC
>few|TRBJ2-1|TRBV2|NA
CATATGVEQFF
TGTGCCACCGCGACAGGAGTTGAGCAGTTCTTC
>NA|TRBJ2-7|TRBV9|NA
CASSVALRGEQYF
TGTGCCAGCAGCGTAGCCCTGAGGGGCGAGCAGTACTTC
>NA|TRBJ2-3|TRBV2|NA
CASRNRFTQYF
TGTGCCAGCAGAAACAGGTTTACGCAGTATTTT
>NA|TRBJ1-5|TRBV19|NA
CASSPSGRNQPQHF
TGTGCCAGTAGTCCCTCGGGCAGAAATCAGCCCCAGCATTTT
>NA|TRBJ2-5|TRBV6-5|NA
CASSYAGTKETQYF
TGTGCCAGCAGTTACGCCGGGACCAAAGAGACCCAGTACTTC
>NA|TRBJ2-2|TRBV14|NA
CASSRQVTGELFF
TGTGCCAGCAGCCGACAGGTTACCGGGGAGCTGTTTTTT
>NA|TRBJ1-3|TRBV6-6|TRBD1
CASRHSGGGDGNTIYF
TGTGCCAGCAGGCACTCAGGGGGGGGCGATGGAAACACCATATATTTT
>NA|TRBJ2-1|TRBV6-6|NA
CASSYAFTVTKQFF
TGTGCCAGCAGTTACGCGTTTACGGTGACCAAGCAGTTCTTC
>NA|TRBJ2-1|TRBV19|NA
CASSISRGNNEQFF
TGTGCCAGTAGTATCTCCAGGGGTAACAATGAGCAGTTCTTC
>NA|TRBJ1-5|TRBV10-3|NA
CAISVGRDQPQHF
TGTGCCATCAGTGTAGGAAGGGATCAGCCCCAGCATTTT
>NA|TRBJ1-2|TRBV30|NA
CAWSEGSANYGYTF
TGTGCCTGGAGTGAGGGGTCTGCTAACTATGGCTACACCTTC
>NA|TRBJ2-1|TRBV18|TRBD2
CASSPRAGVGRNEQFF
TGTGCCAGCTCACCACGAGCGGGAGTTGGAAGGAATGAGCAGTTCTTC
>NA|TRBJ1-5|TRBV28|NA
CASSSPSLNQPQHF
TGTGCCAGCAGTTCTCCGAGCCTCAATCAGCCCCAGCATTTT
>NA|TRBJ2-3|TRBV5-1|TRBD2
CASSFGGATDTQYF
TGCGCCAGCAGCTTCGGGGGGGCCACAGATACGCAGTATTTT
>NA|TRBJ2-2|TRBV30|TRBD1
CAWSTGVVRTGELFF
TGTGCCTGGAGCACAGGGGTAGTACGTACCGGGGAGCTGTTTTTT
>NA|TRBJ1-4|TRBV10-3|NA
CAIRGLGEKLFF
TGTGCCATCAGGGGGCTAGGAGAAAAACTGTTTTTT
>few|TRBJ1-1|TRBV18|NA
CASSLDPGTEAFF
TGTGCCAGCTCCCTGGATCCTGGCACTGAAGCTTTCTTT
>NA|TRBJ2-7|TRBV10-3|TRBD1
CANAPGQGRYEQYF
TGTGCCAACGCCCCCGGACAGGGGCGCTACGAGCAGTACTTC
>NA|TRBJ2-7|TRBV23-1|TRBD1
CASSVGRGTYEQYF
TGCGCCAGCAGTGTGGGCAGGGGGACCTACGAGCAGTACTTC
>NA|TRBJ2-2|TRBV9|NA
CASSVRSGAQYGELFF
TGTGCCAGCAGCGTACGATCAGGGGCTCAGTACGGGGAGCTGTTTTTT
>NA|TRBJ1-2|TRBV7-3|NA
CASSPRGRSDYGYTF
TGTGCCAGCAGCCCCCGAGGCCGGTCGGACTATGGCTACACCTTC
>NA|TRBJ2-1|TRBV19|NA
CASSINLNSYNEQFF
TGTGCCAGTAGTATCAACCTGAACTCCTACAATGAGCAGTTCTTC
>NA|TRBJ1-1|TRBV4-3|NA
CASSHTNPPNTEAFF
TGCGCCAGCAGCCATACAAACCCACCTAACACTGAAGCTTTCTTT
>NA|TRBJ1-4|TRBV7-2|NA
CASSLRSGQIGKLFF
TGTGCCAGCAGCTTACGGAGTGGACAGATCGGAAAACTGTTTTTT
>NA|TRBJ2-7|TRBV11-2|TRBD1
CASSLSGTGVYEQYF
TGTGCCAGCAGCTTAAGCGGGACAGGGGTGTACGAGCAGTACTTC
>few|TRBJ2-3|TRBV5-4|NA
CASSDSRIASTDTQYF
TGTGCCAGCAGCGATTCCCGGATTGCTAGCACAGATACGCAGTATTTT
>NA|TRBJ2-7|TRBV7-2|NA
CASSPTSYEQYF
TGTGCCAGCAGCCCCACTTCCTACGAGCAGTACTTC
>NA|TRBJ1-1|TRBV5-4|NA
CASSLGSTENTEAFF
TGTGCCAGCAGCTTGGGGTCGACTGAGAACACTGAAGCTTTCTTT
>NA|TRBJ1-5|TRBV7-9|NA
CASSPTLQGQPQHF
TGTGCCAGCAGCCCCACCCTACAGGGACAGCCCCAGCATTTT
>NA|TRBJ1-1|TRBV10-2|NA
CASRSGPGNTEAFF
TGCGCCAGCAGATCCGGGCCTGGGAACACTGAAGCTTTCTTT
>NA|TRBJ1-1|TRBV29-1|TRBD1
CSVDLGQAHTEAFF
TGCAGCGTGGACTTAGGACAGGCCCACACTGAAGCTTTCTTT
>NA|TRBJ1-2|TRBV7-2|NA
CASSLVQVHGYTF
TGTGCCAGCAGCTTAGTCCAGGTACATGGCTACACCTTC
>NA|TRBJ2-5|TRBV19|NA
CASSMARALRETQYF
TGTGCCAGTAGTATGGCCAGGGCCCTACGAGAGACCCAGTACTTC
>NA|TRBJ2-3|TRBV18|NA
CASSPLWGLGTDTQYF
TGTGCCAGCTCACCACTGTGGGGGCTCGGCACAGATACGCAGTATTTT
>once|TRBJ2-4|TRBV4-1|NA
CASSQEPERIQYF
TGCGCCAGCAGCCAAGAGCCCGAACGCATTCAGTACTTC
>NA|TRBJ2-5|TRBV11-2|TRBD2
CASSPGTSGGPTQYF
TGTGCCAGCAGCCCCGGGACTAGCGGGGGGCCAACCCAGTACTTC
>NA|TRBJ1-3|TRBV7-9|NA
CASSLGTAGNTIYF
TGTGCCAGCAGCTTAGGGACGGCTGGAAACACCATATATTTT
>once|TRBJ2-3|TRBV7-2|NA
CASSGRGREGTDTQYF
TGTGCCAGCAGCGGGCGGGGCAGGGAGGGCACAGATACGCAGTATTTT
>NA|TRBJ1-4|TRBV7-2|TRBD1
CASSLGTGSGNEKLFF
TGTGCCAGCAGCTTAGGGACAGGGTCTGGTAATGAAAAACTGTTTTTT
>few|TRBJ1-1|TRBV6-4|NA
CASSDELNTEAFF
TGTGCCAGCAGTGACGAGTTGAACACTGAAGCTTTCTTT
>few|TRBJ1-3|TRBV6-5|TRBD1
CASSFDREGTIYF
TGTGCCAGCAGTTTTGACAGGGAGGGCACCATATATTTT